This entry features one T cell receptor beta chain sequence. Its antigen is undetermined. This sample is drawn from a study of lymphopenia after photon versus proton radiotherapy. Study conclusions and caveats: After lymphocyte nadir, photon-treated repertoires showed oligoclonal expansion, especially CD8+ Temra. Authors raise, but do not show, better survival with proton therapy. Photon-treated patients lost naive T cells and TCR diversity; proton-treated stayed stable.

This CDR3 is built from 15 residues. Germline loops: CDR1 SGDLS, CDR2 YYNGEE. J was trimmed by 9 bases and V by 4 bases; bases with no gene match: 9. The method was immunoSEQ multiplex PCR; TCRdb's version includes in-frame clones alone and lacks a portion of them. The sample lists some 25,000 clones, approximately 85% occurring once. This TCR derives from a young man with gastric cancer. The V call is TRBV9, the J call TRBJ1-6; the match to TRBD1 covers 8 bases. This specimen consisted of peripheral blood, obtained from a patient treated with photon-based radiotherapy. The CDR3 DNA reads TGTGCCAGCAGCCAATCTGGGACAGGAGTTTCACCCCTCCACTTT. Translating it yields CASSQSGTGVSPLHF.